A single sample is the source of the 24 T cell receptor beta chains below, sequenced in a study of T cell repertoires in ileal Crohn's disease (dated by TCRdb to the late 2010s). Library preparation used the immunoSEQ multiplex PCR assay. In its TCRdb copy, this immuneACCESS table keeps in-frame sequences only and misses some clones. Where compared with another copy, unresolved V genes explain less than half of these, and the others have no known cause. In this sample the table shows around 970 clones, 70% to 90% of which occur a single time. In total, the top ten clones hold about 15% of the sample. The source material was ileal tissue. The receptors derive from an adult with Crohn's disease.

V gene TRBV11-2 combines with J gene TRBJ2-7; 14 nucleotides agree with TRBD2. The V and J ends lost 6 bases and 0 bases, in that order; junction bases with no gene match: 7. Germline V gene data show CDR1 as SGHAT and CDR2 as FQNNGV. CDR3 length: 17 amino acids. Written as DNA, the CDR3 is TGTGCCAGCAGTTCCGGGACTAGCGGGAGAGGCTCCTACGAGCAGTACTTC. Translating it yields CASSSGTSGRGSYEQYF.

This sequence joins TRBV9 and TRBJ1-2, with D maybe TRBD1 (5 bases). In germline, CDR1 is SGDLS, CDR2 YYNGEE. The CDR3 has 13 amino acids. The ends were cut back, 0 bases at V and 7 bases at J, with 10 bases in the middle. CDR3 in DNA: TGTGCCAGCAGCGTAGCGGCAGGGCTTGGCTACACCTTC. This gives the protein CASSVAAGLGYTF.

The chain employs TRBV5-1 and TRBJ1-5; maybe TRBD1 (5 bases). V gave up 4 bases and J gave up 5 bases, with 13 bases separating them. Germline loops: CDR1 SGHRS, CDR2 YFSETQ. The CDR3 sequence is 14 residues long. Written as DNA, the CDR3 is TGCGCCAGCAGCCCCCAGGGTTTGGATCAGCCCCAGCATTTT. The encoded protein is CASSPQGLDQPQHF.

The rearrangement links TRBV28 to TRBJ2-7; possibly TRBD2 for D (6 bases). The germline CDR1 and CDR2 sequences are MDHEN and SYDVKM. The V and J ends lost 5 bases and 7 bases respectively, with 21 bases between them. The CDR3 contains 15 residues. The CDR3 loop is CASSLVYGRFWEQYF. In DNA form, the CDR3 reads TGTGCCAGCAGTCTCGTATACGGGAGATTTTGGGAGCAGTACTTC.

V and J are TRBV10-1 and TRBJ2-7, with 8 bases aligning to TRBD1. V dropped 7 bases and J dropped 0; count of bases not matched to a gene: 11. Germline V gene lookup returns CDR1 WNHNN and CDR2 SYGVQD (reference sequence). This CDR3 spans 16 amino acids. The CDR3 DNA reads as TGCGCCAGCACCCTTCCCCGGGACAGGAGCTCCTACGAGCAGTACTTC. Its protein is CASTLPRDRSSYEQYF.

This chain links TRBV4-3 with TRBJ2-1; 8 nucleotides agree with TRBD2. Germline loops: CDR1 LGHNA, CDR2 YSLEER. V shed 0 bases and J 7 bases; nucleotides not matched to a gene: 17. The CDR3 loop spans 19 amino acids. CDR3 coding DNA: TGCGCCAGCAGCCAAGATTATACCCGGGGTAGCGGGATTGGTAATGAGCAGTTCTTC. It encodes CASSQDYTRGSGIGNEQFF.

In its sample, this clone was seen once. The genes are TRBV5-8 and TRBJ1-2, with D hard to call. This CDR3 is built from 15 residues. V gave up 5 bases and J gave up 4 bases, with 18 bases separating them. The germline V gene encodes CDR1 SGHTS and CDR2 YDEGEE. CDR3 loop: CASSRKKPRGYGYTF. The CDR3 nucleotides are TGTGCCAGCAGTCGAAAGAAACCTCGGGGCTATGGCTACACCTTC.

The J gene is TRBJ2-2, the V gene TRBV28, with D uncertain. This CDR3 has 12 amino acids. Germline V gives CDR1 MDHEN, CDR2 SYDVKM. Trimming stripped 6 bases from V and 4 bases from J, with 6 bases between. The CDR3 reads CASRLSTGELFF. CDR3 in DNA: TGTGCCAGCAGACTATCCACCGGGGAGCTGTTTTTT.

The V and J genes are TRBV13 and TRBJ1-2, with D perhaps TRBD1 (6 bases). The CDR3 runs to 13 residues. The ends were cut back, 2 bases at V and 5 bases at J, with 9 bases in the middle. CDR1 is PRHDT, CDR2 FYEKMQ, per germline (reference sequence). The CDR3 DNA is TGTGCCAGCAGCTTAAACAGGGTGTATGGCTACACCTTC. Translating gives CASSLNRVYGYTF.

This clone was seen a single time. This sequence joins TRBV28 and TRBJ2-1, with TRBD2 matching over 7 bases. Germline CDR1 is MDHEN and CDR2 is SYDVKM. Trimming at V came to 8 bases and at J to 0 bases, leaving 4 bases not matched to a gene. CDR3 size: 14 residues. The CDR3 DNA reads TGTGCCAGCGAGCGGGGCATCTCCTACAATGAGCAGTTCTTC. It is translated as CASERGISYNEQFF.

The chain combines TRBV7-9 with TRBJ2-2, with 10 bases aligning to TRBD1. J gave up 3 bases and V 6 bases, and 7 bases lay outside the gene matches. The CDR3 runs 16 residues. From germline, CDR1 is SEHNR and CDR2 FQNEAQ (reference sequence). The CDR3 region is CASRQRGTGDTGELFF. In DNA, the CDR3 is TGTGCCAGCAGACAAAGGGGGACAGGGGACACCGGGGAGCTGTTTTTT.

This rearrangement joins TRBV5-1 to TRBJ2-1; 9 bases are a match to TRBD2. The CDR3 sequence is 16 residues long. The V and J ends lost 3 bases and 0 bases, in that order; junction bases with no gene match: 4. The germline gives CDR1 SGHRS, CDR2 YFSETQ. The CDR3, as DNA: TGCGCCAGCAGCTCTAGCGGGGCCAGCTCCTACAATGAGCAGTTCTTC. Translating gives CASSSSGASSYNEQFF.

The chain uses TRBV19 and TRBJ2-5; D may be TRBD2 (5 bases). CDR1 LNHDA and CDR2 SQIVND come from the germline V gene (reference sequence). V was shortened by 5 bases and J by 6 bases, with 16 bases between the two germline ends. The CDR3 is 14 amino acids. CDR3 residues: CASSSYGKIKTQYF. The CDR3 DNA sequence: TGTGCCAGTAGTTCTTACGGGAAAATTAAGACCCAGTACTTC.

This sequence joins TRBV28 and TRBJ2-4, with 11 bases matching TRBD1. V lost 5 bases, J lost 6 bases, and 9 bases stayed unmatched. Germline V gene lookup returns CDR1 MDHEN and CDR2 SYDVKM. This CDR3 contains 16 residues. The CDR3 is CASSGWTGGAGNIQYF. The CDR3 bases are TGTGCCAGCAGTGGGTGGACAGGGGGCGCGGGAAACATTCAGTACTTC.

About this clone: The same CDR3 arises from other DNA sequences in this sample as well. The rearrangement links TRBV27 to TRBJ2-2; D is unresolved. Trimming removed 3 bases at V and 2 bases at J, with 7 bases between. Germline V CDR1 and CDR2: MNHEY, SMNVEV (reference sequence). CDR3 length: 14 residues. Here the CDR3 DNA reads TGTGCCAGCAGTTTTCGCGGAAACACCGGGGAGCTGTTTTTT. Its translation is CASSFRGNTGELFF.

The table lists this clone with a few counts. The rearrangement links TRBV27 to TRBJ2-3; TRBD1 matches at 10 bases. Germline values: CDR1 MNHEY, CDR2 SMNVEV (reference sequence). V trimming: 3 bases; J trimming: 4 bases; junction bases outside the gene matches: 10. The CDR3 sequence is 17 residues long. CDR3 DNA: TGTGCCAGCAGTTTCCAAAGGGGACAGGGGTTACCAGATACGCAGTATTTT. It specifies CASSFQRGQGLPDTQYF.

The rearrangement links TRBV28 to TRBJ2-7; 8 bases are shared with TRBD2. The CDR3 is 13 residues long. V shed 6 bases, J shed 3 bases, and the junction held 4 bases outside the gene matches. Germline values: CDR1 MDHEN, CDR2 SYDVKM. CDR3 bases: TGTGCCAGCAGGGGAAGCGGGGGCTACGAGCAGTACTTC. It translates to CASRGSGGYEQYF.

V and J are TRBV4-1 and TRBJ2-1; tentative D call: TRBD2 (6 bases). V shed 3 bases and J shed 4 bases, with 13 bases lying between them. The CDR3 has 15 residues. CDR1 and CDR2 from the germline V gene are MGHRA and YSYEKL. The CDR3 bases are TGCGCCAGCAGCCAGGGACTGACTCGATACAATGAGCAGTTCTTC. Amino acid sequence: CASSQGLTRYNEQFF.

The chain carries TRBV2 and TRBJ2-7; the D gene is possibly TRBD2 (5 bases). Looked up from germline, CDR1 is SNHLY and CDR2 is FYNNEI. Trimming left V 1 base short and J 0 bases short, with 13 bases between. The CDR3 length is 16 residues. CDR3 coding DNA: TGTGCCAGCAGTGAAGTAAGAGGACTGAGCTCCTACGAGCAGTACTTC. Amino acid sequence: CASSEVRGLSSYEQYF.

The chain carries TRBV7-9 and TRBJ2-7; TRBD2 matches 7 bases. Trimming at V came to 8 bases and at J to 7 bases, leaving 11 bases not matched to a gene. CDR1 is SEHNR, CDR2 FQNEAQ, per germline (reference sequence). This CDR3 comprises 13 residues. In DNA, the CDR3 is TGTGCCAGCTATGGGGAGGGAGCGAGGGAGCAGTACTTC. It translates to CASYGEGAREQYF. Full variable domain (rest looked up from reference TRBV7-9 and TRBJ2-7): DTGVSQNPRHKITKRGQNVTFRCDPISEHNRLYWYRQTLGQGPEFLTYFQNEAQLEKSRLLSDRFSAERPKGSFSTLEIQRTEQGDSAMYLCASYGEGAREQYFGPGTRLTVT.

The chain has TRBV9 and TRBJ2-1; 12 bases agree with TRBD2. From germline, CDR1 is SGDLS and CDR2 YYNGEE. V shed 3 bases, J shed 9 bases, and the junction held 10 bases outside the gene matches. The CDR3 spans 16 residues. CDR3 region: CASSAYMTSGSSEQFF. The DNA for the CDR3 is TGTGCCAGCAGCGCATACATGACTAGCGGGAGCAGTGAGCAGTTCTTC.

V and J are TRBV9 and TRBJ2-2; no reliable D call. In germline, CDR1 is SGDLS, CDR2 YYNGEE. The CDR3 runs to 15 residues. The ends were cut back, 2 bases at V and 1 base at J, with 9 bases in the middle. The chain's CDR3 is CASSVQALNTGELFF. CDR3 DNA sequence: TGTGCCAGCAGCGTTCAGGCCTTGAACACCGGGGAGCTGTTTTTT. The full variable domain, in which reference TRBV9 and TRBJ2-2 provide the parts outside the CDR3, is DSGVTQTPKHLITATGQRVTLRCSPRSGDLSVYWYQQSLDQGLQFLIQYYNGEERAKGNILERFSAQQFPDLHSELNLSSLELGDSALYFCASSVQALNTGELFFGEGSRLTVL.

The chain couples TRBV7-8 to TRBJ2-3; weak D call: TRBD2 (6 bases). CDR1 SGHVS and CDR2 FQNEAQ come from the germline V gene. V was shortened by 4 bases and J by 4 bases, with 9 bases between the two germline ends. The CDR3 spans 13 residues. This chain's CDR3 is CASSSREADTQYF. Written as DNA, the CDR3 is TGTGCCAGCAGCTCTAGGGAGGCAGATACGCAGTATTTT.

The chain is built from TRBV9 and TRBJ1-1, with 7 bases aligning to TRBD1. CDR3 length equals 17 residues. From germline, CDR1 is SGDLS and CDR2 YYNGEE. Trimming took 3 bases from V and 3 from J; bases not matched to a gene: 14. The CDR3 loop is CASSALGGRLEDTEAFF. For the CDR3, the DNA is TGTGCCAGCAGCGCCCTAGGGGGCCGCCTCGAGGACACTGAAGCTTTCTTT.